This TCR beta chain derives from a study of vaccination effects on CD4 cells after COVID-19. Study summary: Either the BNT162b2 or mRNA-1273 vaccine was given to participants in two doses. Samples came 142 and 148 days after COVID-19 diagnosis, before vaccination. Study-level results: The study found marked clonal contraction of infection- and vaccine-induced clones late after vaccination.

The assay was immunoSEQ multiplex PCR, and TCRdb's table has in-frame clones only and misses some. The sample yields 42,000 or so clones, around 74% seen once. V gave up 0 bases and J gave up 7 bases; unmatched junction bases: 12. The CDR3 is made up of 18 amino acids. Germline loops: CDR1 ENHRY, CDR2 SYGVKD. Notes on this clone: Its antigen remains unknown.

Viral peptide pools were used in the ViraFEST assay to expand antigen-specific CD4+ T cells, and sequencing came afterward. Culturing for about ten days preceded CD4+ T cell isolation. Infection with SARS-CoV-2 occurred in the person between March and December 2020, and PCR confirmed it. Fresh IL-2-containing medium replaced half the medium on days 3 and 7. The clonotype originates from a human donor who had a prior SARS-CoV-2 infection. The chain links TRBV10-3 to TRBJ2-2; 9 bases fit TRBD2. Sequences were derived from CD4+ T cells from PBMCs cultured with a peptide pool, sampled before COVID-19 vaccination. CDR3 region: CAISESLLSGRYGGELFF. The CDR3, as DNA: TGTGCCATCAGTGAGTCCCTCCTTAGCGGGAGATACGGCGGGGAGCTGTTTTTT.